This T cell receptor (beta chain) comes out of a study of cytomegalovirus exposure and HLA in healthy donors (dated by TCRdb to about 2017). Some background on the complete study: According to an earlier analysis of around 600 of the donors, 150 million to 200 million T cells yielded over 90 million unique TCR beta sequences and roughly 280 Gb of sequence data. An early release that covered 500 to 800 HLA-typed donors contained around 330 gigabases of sequencing data and 70 million to 100 million unique TCR sequences. Of the roughly 400 genotyped donors, approximately 83% fell in the genetic ancestry cluster associated with self-reported Caucasian donors. The study aimed to test whether cataloging public T cell receptors could reveal signatures of past pathogen exposure. The study used immunosequencing to profile the T cell repertoires of approximately 690 subjects and linked those repertoires to cytomegalovirus serostatus. A separate validation cohort of 100 to 150 different subjects was used in addition to the 666-subject first cohort. High-throughput TCR immunosequencing, statistical association of individual TCRs with disease status, and machine learning were combined to predict cytomegalovirus infection status. In a later analysis, previously published TCR beta repertoires from several hundred donors were re-analyzed and high-resolution HLA genotyping was added so that TCR occurrence patterns could be studied. In the later analysis, no new phenotypic data were used to find candidate immune exposures; instead, reliance was placed on TCR beta sequences and their occurrence across donors. To decide whether each TCR beta V gene segment behaved as functional or pseudogenic, an earlier analysis of approximately 590 of the donors relied on high-throughput TCR beta sequencing. Donor age, sex, ethnicity and CMV serostatus were compiled together with the repertoire data. A later genetic analysis used genome-wide SNP genotypes for 398 of the 666 donors, treating that subset as a discovery cohort. Every discovery cohort repertoire had been produced on one sequencing platform. Class I and class II HLA loci were covered by the typing at four-digit resolution. Typing coverage differed by locus: A, B, C, DRB1 and DQB1 were typed in roughly 629-630 donors, DQA1 in roughly 510, DPA1 in 606, and DPB1 in about 450. Four to six DR-DQ haplotypes were handled as single units for association and clustering because linkage in the cohort was strong. Among under 450 genotyped donors of the cohort, an average of around 240,000 unique TCR beta nucleotide sequences were sequenced per donor, roughly 20% of them non-productive. Results the study describes overall, beyond this receptor: Linkage disequilibrium might explain the correlated functional status among segregating V segments, but an unknown experimental factor could not be excluded. Only TCR beta chains were sequenced in this cohort, and the absence of alpha or paired-chain data limited detectable features. Some IMGT-functional V segments, including TRBV6-2 and TRBV6-3, could not be distinguished by the 87-base-pair reads and were therefore excluded. Three of the identified cytomegalovirus-associated TCR beta chains were confirmed in vitro to be specific for cytomegalovirus antigens. Immune exposure information for the cohort was limited to CMV serostatus. A further reported finding was that TCR beta sequences accurately predicted the HLA-A and HLA-B alleles for most subjects in the first cohort. Because HLA typing was unavailable for some donors at each locus, only the typed subset was used in association tests. In an earlier analysis of 587 of the donors, most TCR beta V segments were observed in productive rearrangements about 87% or about 30% of the time, broadly matching IMGT annotations. In a later genetic analysis, a missense DCLRE1C variant was associated with V-gene and J-gene trimming of TCR beta chains, and the association was replicated in an independent cohort. In a later genetic analysis, fewer N-insertions in productive TCRs were reported among donors in an Asian-associated ancestry cluster than the roughly 710-donor mean. According to a later analysis, TCR association rates differed among HLA loci, with DRB1 alleles showing the most associated TCRs and HLA-C alleles showing the fewest. When HLA alleles, especially DR and DQ, strongly co-occurred, attributing TCR associations to individual alleles was difficult. Presence/absence analyses assumed roughly uniform sequencing depth across donors, an assumption that may not hold. Compared with equally common non-associated chains, HLA-associated TCR beta chains in a later analysis were more clonally expanded and had lower generation probabilities. At a false discovery rate of 0.05, a later analysis linked roughly 17,000 TCR beta sequences to specific HLA alleles. The classifier was reported to diagnose cytomegalovirus status with high specificity and sensitivity in both the original and validation cohorts. Because counts were too low, roughly 17 rarely observed V segments, including chromosome 9 orphons, were left out of the earlier analysis of approximately 500 of the donors. According to the authors, the approach could potentially be generalized to other disease states and immunological phenotypes. The sequencing pipeline was judged likely to have produced a cluster of highly shared sequence variants as a technical artifact. Most TCR sequences were seen in very few donors, while some public TCRs were found in many individuals. According to a later analysis, parvovirus B19, influenza, CMV and Epstein-Barr virus appeared linked to several top co-occurrence clusters. The study gave a list of 150 to 200 TCR beta chains associated with cytomegalovirus. Most CMV-associated TCR beta chains appeared to be HLA-restricted in a later analysis, and the HLA associations seemed to be driven largely by CMV exposure.

The method behind the library was the immunoSEQ multiplex PCR assay. For the multiplex PCR, a mixture combining 60 forward primers for TCR Vbeta segments and 13 reverse primers for TCR Jbeta segments was used. The CDR3 region of rearranged TCR beta genes was amplified from genomic DNA with a multiplex PCR assay. On the Illumina HiSeq System, the amplified TCR beta libraries were sequenced as 87-base-pair reads. The paper's processing steps were these. In a later analysis, roughly 80 million unique TCR beta chains were counted across the roughly 670 repertoires, and approximately 11 million of these chains were shared by at least two donors. Raw reads were error-corrected and collapsed into unique sequences by a nearest-neighbor algorithm in which closely related sequences were merged to remove PCR and sequencing errors. Alignment of CDR3 sequences to IMGT reference sequences was used to assign V, D and J gene segments. Each retained sequence needed at least a six-nucleotide match to both a V gene segment and a J gene segment. A rearrangement was called productive if the CDR3 had no stop codons and remained in frame with V and J, and every other rearrangement was called non-productive. Following IMGT convention, CDR3 was defined as the stretch from the second conserved V-encoded cysteine up to the conserved J-encoded phenylalanine. Sequences without an unambiguous match to a single V gene segment were excluded from the earlier analysis of 450 to 650 of the donors. In an earlier analysis of approximately 590 of the donors, a V segment was called functional when productive rearrangements were above 56.7%, and segregating when the standard deviation between donors exceeded 5%. A statistical classification framework was built for diagnosing cytomegalovirus status from the catalog of TCR beta chain sequences. In a later analysis, V and J genes were assigned by comparing TCR nucleotide sequences against IMGT/GENE-DB human TR gene sequences. A later analysis assigned CDR3 sequences and most-parsimonious VDJ recombination scenarios with the TCRdist pipeline. In a later analysis, every TCR beta chain was defined by the combination of its CDR3 amino acid sequence and its V-gene family, and reads without a unique V-gene family were dropped. As a way to deal with suspected cross-contamination and a sequencing artifact, a later analysis dropped 450 to 700 nucleotide sequences that were highly shared and had low generation probability. In a later analysis, a clonal expansion index was calculated for each public chain from normalized within-repertoire ranks of inferred template counts. Generation probabilities in a later analysis came from a VDJ recombination model fitted to out-of-frame rearrangements, and those results were checked against IGoR. A later analysis scored TCR-TCR, TCR-HLA and TCR-CMV co-occurrence with hypergeometric tests, applying a repertoire-size bias correction to TCR pairs. To estimate false discovery rates, a later analysis permuted the HLA or CMV assignments 20 times. A later analysis grouped co-occurring TCRs with DBSCAN, adding TCRdist sequence similarity when clustering within HLA-allele-positive subsets. Repertoires with fewer than 30,000 or more than 120,000 public chains were left out of co-occurrence clustering, as were a handful of repertoires with anomalous nucleotide sharing. Drawn from immuneACCESS, this table holds only the in-frame rearrangements with V and J called that TCRdb kept. Clones are partly lost; checked studies trace under half to an unresolved V gene and leave the rest unexplained. V and J calls and clone size come straight from that table; D and trimming were deduced from the DNA. The sample table records roughly 110,000 clones; under 85% of these occur just once. The ten largest clones add up to 4.2% of the sample.

With regard to this clone: It has no known antigen specificity. Base-call qualities are not available, and no considerably larger clone is one nucleotide away.

In total, fewer than 750 healthy bone marrow donors made up the cohort. Cohort members were all nominally healthy when sampled, although unrecorded immune exposures were likely present. The donor tested CMV seronegative and was one of the 352 seronegative cohort members. Each donor provided a peripheral blood sample, and peripheral blood mononuclear cells were used for TCR beta sequencing. Genomic DNA extraction from the blood cell samples was performed with the Qiagen DNeasy Blood Extraction Kit. V lost 1 base and J lost 3 bases, and the count of bases not matched to a germline gene is 2. Including the terminal cysteine and phenylalanine, the CDR3 comprises 15 residues. Of all the DNA, just the CDR3 is kept, 45 bases in frame from base 1. CDR1 and CDR2 are read off the germline V gene as SGHAT and FQNNGV.

The origin of this receptor is a male donor in good health and CMV-seronegative. Recombination linked TRBV11-2 to TRBJ2-5; 10 central bases correspond to TRBD2. Sequencing was performed on PBMCs. This receptor has the CDR3 CASSLAGLAEETQYF. The DNA sequence is TGTGCCAGCAGCTTAGCCGGACTAGCGGAAGAGACCCAGTACTTC. This CDR3, with the reference TRBV11-2 and TRBJ2-5 proteins standing in past its ends, gives the full variable domain EAGVAQSPRYKIIEKRQSVAFWCNPISGHATLYWYQQILGQGPKLLIQFQNNGVVDDSQLPKDRFSAERLKGVDSTLKIQPAKLEDSAVYLCASSLAGLAEETQYFGPGTRLLVL.